Below, 5 T cell receptor beta chains from the same sample are listed, as sequenced in a study of post-analysis software for immune sequencing data. Prepared TCR beta cDNA libraries contained unique molecular identifiers. TCRdb re-analysed the PCR reads in MiXCR, keeping a single row per CDR3 protein. Among some 450,000 distinct CDR3 sequences listed, under 55% were seen once. These TCRs' antigens remain unknown. Findings of the study overall: Patients used about five TRBV segments, including TRBV5-6, TRBV5-1 and TRBV20-1, more often than controls.

The sequenced sample was blood. Every receptor here comes from a girl aged 5 to 17 with multiple sclerosis.

This clonotype has more than one count but fewer than ten. Here the CDR3 DNA reads TGTGCCAGCAGGCCCAACGCGGGGACGAATCAGCCCCAGCATTTT. This gives the protein CASRPNAGTNQPQHF. The chain links TRBV28 to TRBJ1-5, with D tentatively TRBD1 (5 bases). The V end was cut by 6 bases, the J end by 4 bases, with 16 bases between. CDR1 MDHEN and CDR2 SYDVKM come from the germline V gene. The CDR3 length is 15 residues.

This clonotype was counted between two and nine times. The chain has TRBV20-1 and TRBJ2-7; the D gene is possibly TRBD2 (5 bases). Germline V gene sequence: CDR1 DFQATT, CDR2 SNEGSKA (reference sequence). V lost 3 bases and J 12 bases, leaving 15 bases between the germline ends. This CDR3 has 11 residues. CDR3 sequence reads: CSASYSDAGYF. The CDR3 DNA follows: TGCAGTGCTAGTTATAGCGATGCTGGGTACTTC.

The chain couples TRBV27 to TRBJ2-7, with D possibly matching TRBD1 (7 bases). V lost 8 bases and J 1 base, leaving 12 bases between the germline ends. The germline gives CDR1 MNHEY, CDR2 SMNVEV (reference sequence). The CDR3 is 13 amino acids. The CDR3 nucleotides are TGTGCCAGCGGCGCGGGACAGTCCTACGAGCAGTACTTC. This codes for CASGAGQSYEQYF.

The genes are TRBV5-1 and TRBJ2-3; possibly TRBD2 for D (5 bases). This CDR3 is built from 16 residues. The V end lost 1 base, the J end lost 0 bases, and 12 bases lay between the germline ends. Looked up from germline, CDR1 is SGHRS and CDR2 is YFSETQ. DNA for the CDR3: TGCGCCAGCAGCTTGCCTAAAGCGGCTAGCACAGATACGCAGTATTTT. It translates to CASSLPKAASTDTQYF.

The chain links TRBV20-1 to TRBJ1-2; D perhaps matches TRBD1 (5 bases). Trimming shortened V by 6 bases and J by 2 bases, and 13 bases separated the two germline ends. The CDR3 runs 13 residues. Germline CDR1 is DFQATT and CDR2 is SNEGSKA (reference sequence). The CDR3 reads CSAPGRRNYGYTF. The CDR3 DNA reads TGCAGTGCGCCGGGACGCAGGAACTATGGCTACACCTTC.